The 2 T cell receptor beta chains given below trace back to one sample, sequenced in a study of PD-1 blockade in mismatch repair-deficient tumors. Clones were read by immunoSEQ multiplex PCR, and TCRdb kept only the in-frame ones, dropping some. The sample holds 15,000 to 25,000 clones, over 75% seen once. Sample: PBMCs, taken 52 weeks after starting pembrolizumab. The receptors derive from an adult with mismatch repair-deficient cancer.

The rearrangement links TRBV5-1 to TRBJ2-7; possible D gene TRBD1, 6 bases. The V gene lost 0 bases and the J gene lost 3 bases, with 10 bases spanning the gap. The CDR3 is 14 amino acids. Germline lookup yields CDR1 SGHRS and CDR2 YFSETQ. The chain's CDR3 is CASSLAGDRYEQYF. For the CDR3, the DNA is TGCGCCAGCAGCTTGGCAGGGGACCGCTACGAGCAGTACTTC.

This clone was picked up one time. The rearrangement uses TRBV6-5 and TRBJ1-3; unclear D gene. There are 15 residues in the CDR3. CDR1 is MNHEY, CDR2 SVGAGI, per germline. The germline V and J ends were trimmed by 2 bases and 0 bases, with 8 bases remaining between them. In DNA form, the CDR3 reads TGTGCCAGCAGTTACAACAGAAACTCTGGAAACACCATATATTTT. It is translated as CASSYNRNSGNTIYF.